This passage covers 11 T cell receptor beta chains from one sample sequenced in a study of CD8 T cells in ankylosing spondylitis (dated by TCRdb to the late 2010s). Broader findings and caveats from the paper: A TCR beta motif made up of under ten highly homologous amino acid variants appeared to be characteristic of blood from ankylosing spondylitis patients.

Libraries came from 5' RACE. Sequencing took place on an Illumina HiSeq 2500. Through fastp at Q25 and MiXCR, TCRdb rebuilt clones from the public reads, retaining in-frame beta chains. For every CDR3 protein sequence, its rows merge into one entry that carries the most common genes and DNA. The sample includes 450,000 to 550,000 distinct CDR3 sequences, with about 5% observed a single time. Roughly 3.3% of the sample belongs to the ten largest clones. The antigens for these receptors are not known. Sequenced input: blood, either unsorted or a sorted T cell fraction (not recorded which). The source is a male donor with ankylosing spondylitis.

This clonotype was seen repeatedly, ten times or more. V usage is TRBV12-3 or TRBV12-4 and J usage is TRBJ1-2, with D possibly being TRBD1 (5 bases). The CDR3 is 15 amino acids. Between the trimmed V and J ends, which lost 5 bases and 4 bases, there was a span of 17 bases. Here the CDR3 DNA reads TGTGCCAGCAGTCTCGGGACCCGGGGCACCTATGGCTACACCTTC. It specifies CASSLGTRGTYGYTF.

Details on this clonotype: This may arise from a read error, as a much more abundant clone is one base away. The gene calls are TRBV12-3 or TRBV12-4 and TRBJ2-7, with D tentatively TRBD2 (7 bases). V shed 8 bases and J shed 7 bases, with 18 bases lying between them. The CDR3 runs to 13 residues. This CDR3 reads CASASSGGREQYF. The DNA of the CDR3 is TGTGCCAGCGCCTCCTCCGGGGGGCGGGAGCAGTACTTC.

There are many counts of this clonotype. The chain employs TRBV14 and TRBJ2-2; no clear D gene. The V and J ends lost 3 bases and 10 bases respectively, with 15 bases between them. The germline V gene encodes CDR1 SGHDN and CDR2 FVKESK. This CDR3 is built from 14 residues. CDR3 region: CASSHLYPAVELFF. DNA for the CDR3: TGTGCCAGCAGCCATCTCTATCCCGCTGTGGAGCTGTTTTTT.

This clonotype was seen repeatedly, ten times or more. This chain links TRBV29-1 with TRBJ2-7; no clear D gene. Germline values: CDR1 SQVTM, CDR2 ANQGSEA. This CDR3 is built from 12 residues. V shed 2 bases and J shed 6 bases, with 11 bases lying between them. The CDR3 is CSVEIGRAEQYF. The CDR3 nucleotides read TGCAGCGTTGAAATTGGCCGGGCCGAGCAGTACTTC.

At least ten counts were recorded for this clonotype. The CDR3 region is CATSDSIKGSGELFF. For the CDR3, the DNA is TGTGCCACCAGTGATTCCATAAAGGGGTCCGGGGAGCTGTTTTTT. The V gene is TRBV24-1, the J gene TRBJ2-2, with D possibly TRBD1 on 5 matching bases. V lost 2 bases, J lost 6 bases, and 12 bases lay in between. The germline gives CDR1 KGHDR, CDR2 SFDVKD. The CDR3 is 15 residues long.

At least ten counts were recorded for this clonotype. The chain combines TRBV4-3 with TRBJ2-2; perhaps TRBD2 as D (5 bases). Trimming stripped 4 bases from V and 4 bases from J, with 10 bases between. Germline V gives CDR1 LGHNA, CDR2 YSLEER. This CDR3 comprises 14 residues. The CDR3 DNA is TGCGCCAGCAGCCTCGAGGGAAGCACCGGGGAGCTGTTTTTT. Translated: CASSLEGSTGELFF.

This clonotype has a handful of counts. This chain connects TRBV7-2 to TRBJ1-4; 9 bases match TRBD1. Germline V gene data show CDR1 as SGHTA and CDR2 as FQGNSA. There are 15 residues in the CDR3. Trimming at V came to 5 bases and at J to 7 bases, leaving 8 bases not matched to a gene. DNA of the CDR3: TGTGCCAGCAGCCGACAGGGGGGGAGTGGTGAAAAACTGTTTTTT. Its protein product is CASSRQGGSGEKLFF.

In this sample, this clonotype turned up many times. The chain recombines TRBV11-2 with TRBJ2-5, with 10 bases identical to TRBD1. CDR1 and CDR2 from the germline V gene are SGHAT and FQNNGV. The CDR3 is made up of 16 amino acids. The trim removed 4 bases at V and 1 base at J, leaving 6 bases unmatched. The CDR3 nucleotides are TGTGCCAGCAGCTATAGGACAGGGGGGATCCAAGAGACCCAGTACTTC. Its protein is CASSYRTGGIQETQYF.

CDR3 DNA sequence: TGCAGTGCGGCTCGAGGCGATACCTACGAGCAGTACTTC. Translating it yields CSAARGDTYEQYF. The V and J genes are TRBV20-1 and TRBJ2-7, with unresolved D. Germline values: CDR1 DFQATT, CDR2 SNEGSKA (reference sequence). The CDR3 is 13 amino acids. V was trimmed by 6 bases and J by 2 bases, leaving 14 bases between them.

Notes on this clonotype: Given a much more abundant clone one base away, this may be a read error. This chain links TRBV20-1 with TRBJ2-1; TRBD2 agrees at 9 bases. The CDR3 is 16 amino acids. In germline, CDR1 is DFQATT, CDR2 SNEGSKA (reference sequence). DNA for the CDR3: TGCTGTGCTAGAGCCTTGACTAGCGGCTCCTACAATGAGCAGTTCTTC. Its protein product is CCARALTSGSYNEQFF.

In its sample, this clonotype was seen a few times. The rearrangement joins TRBV7-9 to TRBJ2-7; no clear D. V lost 5 bases, J lost 1 base, and 12 bases lay in between. The CDR3 is 14 residues long. Germline V gene data show CDR1 as SEHNR and CDR2 as FQNEAQ (reference sequence). CDR3 nucleotide sequence: TGTGCCAGCAGCCCGTTGCCTCAGTCCTACGAGCAGTACTTC. It translates to CASSPLPQSYEQYF.